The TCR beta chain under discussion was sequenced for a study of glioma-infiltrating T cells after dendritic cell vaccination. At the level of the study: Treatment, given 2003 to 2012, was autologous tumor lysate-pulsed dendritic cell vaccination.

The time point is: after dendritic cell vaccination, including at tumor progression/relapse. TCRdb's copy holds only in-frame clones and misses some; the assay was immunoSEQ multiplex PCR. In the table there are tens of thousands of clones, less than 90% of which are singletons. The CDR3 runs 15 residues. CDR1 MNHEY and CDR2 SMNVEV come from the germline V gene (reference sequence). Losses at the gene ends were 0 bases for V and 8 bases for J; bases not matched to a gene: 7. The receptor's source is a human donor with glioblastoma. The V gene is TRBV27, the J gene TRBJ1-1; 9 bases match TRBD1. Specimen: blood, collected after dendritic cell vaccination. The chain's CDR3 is CASSLSPTGGSEAFF. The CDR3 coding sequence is TGTGCCAGCAGTTTATCGCCGACAGGGGGATCCGAAGCTTTCTTT.